These T cell receptor beta chains were read from a single sample in a study of naive and memory T cell subsets. From the UMI-ligation and nested PCR reads, TCRdb called clonotypes with MiXCR, one entry per CDR3 protein. The sample lists approximately 150,000 distinct CDR3 sequences; approximately 24% were seen once. The sample was naive CD4+ T cells from blood. These receptors were collected from a human donor in good health. Each CDR3 is given with its conserved first and last residue. Fields, in order: D gene, J gene, clone size, V gene, CDR3 DNA, CDR3 protein. D genes are given only for firm matches. Clone size is not always given. Where it is, it says once, few, many or a class for expanded clones.

>TRBD2|TRBJ2-1|many|TRBV6-2/TRBV6-3
TGTGCCAGCAGTGAACTAGCGGGAGGGTACAATGAGCAGTTCTTC
CASSELAGGYNEQFF
>-|TRBJ1-1|-|TRBV4-1
TGCGCCAGCAGCCATCCACAGGGAATCAACACTGAAGCTTTCTTT
CASSHPQGINTEAFF
>-|TRBJ2-2|few|TRBV27
TGTGCCAGCACCCCCCGAGCTAGCTGGAACACCGGGGAGCTGTTTTTT
CASTPRASWNTGELFF
>TRBD1|TRBJ1-2|few|TRBV24-1
TGTGCCACCAGTGACCCACAGGGGGAGAGCTATGGCTACACCTTC
CATSDPQGESYGYTF
>-|TRBJ2-1|few|TRBV20-1
TGCAGTGCTAGATGGCAGTTCTTC
CSARWQFF
>TRBD1|TRBJ2-5|-|TRBV4-1
TGCGCCAGCAGCCAAGAAGGGACAGAAGAGACCCAGTACTTC
CASSQEGTEETQYF
>TRBD1|TRBJ2-7|many|TRBV11-2
TGTGCCAGCAGCTATTTCAACTGGGGACAGGTCTACGAGCAGTACTTC
CASSYFNWGQVYEQYF
>-|TRBJ2-7|many|TRBV6-5
TGTGCCAGCAGTTACGTGGCAGGCCCCTACGAGCAGTACTTC
CASSYVAGPYEQYF
>-|TRBJ1-1|-|TRBV6-2/TRBV6-3
TGTGCCAGCAGTTACGCAGGCGGGGGGTGGGGCACTGAAGCTTTCTTT
CASSYAGGGWGTEAFF
>-|TRBJ1-5|-|TRBV12-3/TRBV12-4
TGTGCCAGCAGGGGCGGGGGGCTGCAGCCCCAGCATTTT
CASRGGGLQPQHF
>TRBD1|TRBJ1-6|few|TRBV28
TGTGCCAGCAGTCACGTGGGACAGGGGGGTTCACCCCTCCACTTT
CASSHVGQGGSPLHF
>-|TRBJ1-3|-|TRBV3-1
TGTGCCAGCAGTAACGGGGGATCTGGAAACACCATATATTTT
CASSNGGSGNTIYF
>-|TRBJ2-5|few|TRBV6-1
TGTGCCAGCAGTGAAGCTATGGGAGAGACCCAGTACTTC
CASSEAMGETQYF
>TRBD2|TRBJ2-1|few|TRBV29-1
TGCAGCGGATGGGTGACTAGCGGAGTTTCGAATGAGCAGTTCTTC
CSGWVTSGVSNEQFF
>-|TRBJ1-4|few|TRBV12-3/TRBV12-4
TGTGCCAGCAGTTTTAACGGTGAAAAACTGTTTTTT
CASSFNGEKLFF
>-|TRBJ1-2|many|TRBV6-2/TRBV6-3
TGTGCCAGCAGTGCTTCGACAGGATACTATGGCTACACCTTC
CASSASTGYYGYTF
>-|TRBJ2-1|-|TRBV24-1
TGTGCCACCGGTCCGGGATTCTACAATGAGCAGTTCTTC
CATGPGFYNEQFF
>-|TRBJ2-1|few|TRBV24-1
TGTGCCACCAGTGATTTGCATCGGGACTTCTCCTACAATGAGCAGTTCTTC
CATSDLHRDFSYNEQFF
>TRBD1|TRBJ2-3|few|TRBV28
TGTGCCACCCAGGGGGCCCCTAGCACAGATACGCAGTATTTT
CATQGAPSTDTQYF
>-|TRBJ2-1|few|TRBV11-2
TGTGCCAGCAGCCTAGGACAGTTTTTGGGCAATGAGCAGTTCTTC
CASSLGQFLGNEQFF
>TRBD1|TRBJ2-1|-|TRBV24-1
TGTGCCGCCAGTGATCGGACAGGGACGTCTTACAATGAGCAGTTCTTC
CAASDRTGTSYNEQFF
>-|TRBJ1-1|-|TRBV29-1
TGCAGCGGCACCAGGAGTGGCACTGAAGCTTTCTTT
CSGTRSGTEAFF
>TRBD2|TRBJ2-1|-|TRBV10-3
TGTGCCATCAGCGGACTAGCGGGTGAGCAGTTCTTC
CAISGLAGEQFF
>-|TRBJ2-1|-|TRBV5-1
TGCGCCAGCAGCCCCGGGCCCCTCAGTAGCAATGAGCAGTTCTTC
CASSPGPLSSNEQFF
>-|TRBJ1-5|-|TRBV28
TGTGCCAGCAATTTCGGGTATCCGAATCAGCCCCAGCATTTT
CASNFGYPNQPQHF
>-|TRBJ2-1|many|TRBV9
TGTGCCAGCAGCGTAGACCAGATGGGTGAGCAGTTCTTC
CASSVDQMGEQFF
>-|TRBJ2-4|-|TRBV20-1
TGCAGTGCTTTACAGGGTCTAGCCAAAAACATTCAGTACTTC
CSALQGLAKNIQYF
>-|TRBJ2-7|-|TRBV28
TGTGCCAGCAGTACTGGGACCATCCCCCAGCCCTACGAGCAGTACTTC
CASSTGTIPQPYEQYF
>TRBD2|TRBJ2-1|-|TRBV18
TGTGCCAGCTCACGGACTAGCGGGATCTACAATGAGCAGTTCTTC
CASSRTSGIYNEQFF
>TRBD2|TRBJ2-1|many|TRBV6-5
TGTGCCAGCAGTTTACTGGGGGGAGGGGTAAATGAGCAGTTCTTC
CASSLLGGGVNEQFF
>-|TRBJ1-5|few|TRBV10-3
TGTGCCATCGGAGGTAGCAATCAGCCCCAGCATTTT
CAIGGSNQPQHF
>TRBD1|TRBJ1-1|-|TRBV15
TGTGCCACCAGCAGGGACAGGCACCTTGAAGCTTTCTTT
CATSRDRHLEAFF